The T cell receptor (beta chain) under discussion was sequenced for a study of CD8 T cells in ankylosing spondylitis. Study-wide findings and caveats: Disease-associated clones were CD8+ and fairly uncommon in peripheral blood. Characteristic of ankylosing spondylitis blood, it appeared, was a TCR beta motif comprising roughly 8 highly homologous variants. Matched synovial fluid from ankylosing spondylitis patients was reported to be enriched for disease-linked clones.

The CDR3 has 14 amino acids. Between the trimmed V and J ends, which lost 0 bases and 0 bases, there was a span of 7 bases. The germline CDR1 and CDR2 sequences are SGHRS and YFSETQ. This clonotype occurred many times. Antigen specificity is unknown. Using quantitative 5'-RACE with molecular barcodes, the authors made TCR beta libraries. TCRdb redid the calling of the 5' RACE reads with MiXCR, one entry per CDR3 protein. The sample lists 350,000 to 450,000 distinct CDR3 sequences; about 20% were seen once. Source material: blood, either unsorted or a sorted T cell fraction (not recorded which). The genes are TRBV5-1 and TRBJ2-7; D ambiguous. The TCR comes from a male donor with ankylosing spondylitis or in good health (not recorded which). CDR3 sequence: CASSLDTYSYEQYF. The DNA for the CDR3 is TGCGCCAGCAGCTTGGACACCTACTCCTACGAGCAGTACTTC. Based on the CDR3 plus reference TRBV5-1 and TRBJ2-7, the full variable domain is KAGVTQTPRYLIKTRGQQVTLSCSPISGHRSVSWYQQTPGQGLQFLFEYFSETQRNKGNFPGRFSGRQFSNSRSEMNVSTLELGDSALYLCASSLDTYSYEQYFGPGTRLTVT.